Sequencing of this TCR beta chain was carried out in a study of breast tumors, draining lymph nodes, adjacent tissues. Points from the study as a whole: Luminal-like breast cancer showed significantly greater tumor-nontumor repertoire similarity than basal-like breast cancer did. Tumor TCR diversity was below lymph nodes but above nontumor tissue. That most tumor T cells come from lymph nodes remained unproven.

To note about this clonotype: Its specificity is not known.

Trimming left V 5 bases short and J 5 bases short, with 21 bases between. This CDR3 region has 16 residues. In germline, CDR1 is SGHAT, CDR2 FQNNGV. TCRdb redid the calling of the multiplex PCR reads with MiXCR, one entry per CDR3 protein. The sample consists of 7,000 or so distinct CDR3 sequences, 43% of them appearing once. The genes are TRBV11-2 and TRBJ1-1, with D possibly being TRBD1 (6 bases). The receptor's source is a female donor with breast cancer. Some clones in this sample may be carry-over from other donors' samples. The sample comprised tumor-adjacent breast tissue. CDR3 residues: CASSPASGGAGTEAFF. CDR3 nucleotide sequence: TGTGCCAGCAGCCCCGCTTCTGGGGGGGCCGGTACTGAAGCTTTCTTT.